Described below is a single TCR beta chain sequence and its context. Antigen: not known. Overlapping HIV-1 Gag 15-mer peptides at 0.85 to 1 ug per peptide per mL were used. CD40L-negative CD69-negative CD45RO-high memory CD4+ T cells were sorted as populations depleted of antigen-responding cells. Before stimulation, PBMCs underwent CD8+ T cell depletion. The entry originates in a study of persistence of HIV-infected CD4 T cells. Study information: Two participants gave one leukapheresis sample; others gave up to roughly 180 mL blood repeatedly. Study results and caveats: CMV- and Gag-responding cells had lower TCRbeta richness than CD3/CD28-responding cells.

Germline assignment: CDR1 LGHNT and CDR2 FRNRAP. Deletions cut 4 bases from V and 5 bases from J, with 9 bases between. The CDR3 runs 13 residues. The libraries were made with immunoSEQ version 4 in survey mode. The assay was immunoSEQ multiplex PCR, and TCRdb's table has in-frame clones only and misses some. This sample has about 36,000 clones, with 82% found just once. This TCR came from an adult with HIV. The donor label of this sample is uncertain. Material: cultured CD4+ T cells from PBMCs, obtained from a patient who received antiretroviral therapy. V usage is TRBV12-5 and J usage is TRBJ1-5; tentatively, D is TRBD1 (5 bases). CDR3 sequence reads: CASGWGGDQPQHF. The CDR3 DNA sequence: TGTGCTAGTGGTTGGGGGGGGGATCAGCCCCAGCATTTT.